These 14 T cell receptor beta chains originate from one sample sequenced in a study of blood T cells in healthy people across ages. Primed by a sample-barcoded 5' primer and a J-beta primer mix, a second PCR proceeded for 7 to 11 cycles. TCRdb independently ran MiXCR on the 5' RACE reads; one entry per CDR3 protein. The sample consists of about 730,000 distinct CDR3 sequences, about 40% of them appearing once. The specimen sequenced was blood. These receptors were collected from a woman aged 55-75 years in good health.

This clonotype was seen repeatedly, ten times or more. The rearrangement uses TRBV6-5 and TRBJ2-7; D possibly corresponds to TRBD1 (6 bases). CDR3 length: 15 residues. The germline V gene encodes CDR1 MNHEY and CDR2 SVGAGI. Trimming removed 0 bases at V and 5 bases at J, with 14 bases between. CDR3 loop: CASSYSRGYSDEQYF. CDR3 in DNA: TGTGCCAGCAGTTACTCGAGGGGGTACTCGGACGAGCAGTACTTC.

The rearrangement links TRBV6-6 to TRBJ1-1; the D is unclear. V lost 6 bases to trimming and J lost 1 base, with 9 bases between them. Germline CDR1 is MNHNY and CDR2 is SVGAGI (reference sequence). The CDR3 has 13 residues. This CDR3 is CASRRHSNTEAFF. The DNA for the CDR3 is TGTGCCAGCAGAAGACACTCGAACACTGAAGCTTTCTTT.

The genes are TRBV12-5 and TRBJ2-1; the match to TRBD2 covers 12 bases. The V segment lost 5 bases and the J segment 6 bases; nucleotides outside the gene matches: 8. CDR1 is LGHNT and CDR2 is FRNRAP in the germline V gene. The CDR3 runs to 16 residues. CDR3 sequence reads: CASGPLLAGGSNEQFF. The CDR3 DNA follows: TGTGCTAGTGGTCCCCTCCTAGCGGGGGGGAGCAATGAGCAGTTCTTC.

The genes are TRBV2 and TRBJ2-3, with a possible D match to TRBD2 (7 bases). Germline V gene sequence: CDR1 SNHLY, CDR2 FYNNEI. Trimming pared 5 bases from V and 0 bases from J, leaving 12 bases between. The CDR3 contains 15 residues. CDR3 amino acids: CASSKGEGSTDTQYF. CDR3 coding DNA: TGTGCCAGCAGTAAGGGGGAGGGAAGCACAGATACGCAGTATTTT.

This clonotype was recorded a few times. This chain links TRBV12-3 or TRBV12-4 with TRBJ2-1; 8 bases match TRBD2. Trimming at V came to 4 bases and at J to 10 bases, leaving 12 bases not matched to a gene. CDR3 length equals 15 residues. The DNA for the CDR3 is TGTGCCAGCAGTTCTCCGCCCAGCGGGAGAGTGGAGCAGTTCTTC. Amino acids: CASSSPPSGRVEQFF.

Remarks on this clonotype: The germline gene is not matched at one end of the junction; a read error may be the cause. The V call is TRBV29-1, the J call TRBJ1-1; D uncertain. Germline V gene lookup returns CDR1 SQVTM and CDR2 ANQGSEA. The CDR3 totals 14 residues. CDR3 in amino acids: CSAERPLADTEAFF. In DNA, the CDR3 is TGCAGCGCTGAACGGCCTCTTGCGGACACTGAAGCTTTCTTT.

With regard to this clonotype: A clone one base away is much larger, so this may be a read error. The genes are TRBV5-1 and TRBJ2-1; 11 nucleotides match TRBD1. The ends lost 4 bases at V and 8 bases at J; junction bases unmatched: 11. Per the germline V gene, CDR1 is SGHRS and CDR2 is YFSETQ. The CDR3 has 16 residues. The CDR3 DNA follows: TGCGCCAGCAGCCTAACTCTCCGGGACAGGGGGGATGAGCAGTTCTTC. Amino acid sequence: CASSLTLRDRGDEQFF.

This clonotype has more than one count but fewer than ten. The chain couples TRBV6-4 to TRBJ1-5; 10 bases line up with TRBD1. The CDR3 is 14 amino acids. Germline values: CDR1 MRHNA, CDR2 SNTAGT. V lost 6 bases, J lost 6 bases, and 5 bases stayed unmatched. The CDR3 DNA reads TGTGCCAGCAGCCAGACAGGGGGCGGTCAGCCCCAGCATTTT. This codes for CASSQTGGGQPQHF.

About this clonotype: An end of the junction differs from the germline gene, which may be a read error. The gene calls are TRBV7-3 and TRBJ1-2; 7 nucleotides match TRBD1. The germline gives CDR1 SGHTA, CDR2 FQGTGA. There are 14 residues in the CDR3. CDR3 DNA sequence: TGTGCCAGCAGCTTAACGACAGGGAACTATGGCTACATCTTC. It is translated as CASSLTTGNYGYIF.

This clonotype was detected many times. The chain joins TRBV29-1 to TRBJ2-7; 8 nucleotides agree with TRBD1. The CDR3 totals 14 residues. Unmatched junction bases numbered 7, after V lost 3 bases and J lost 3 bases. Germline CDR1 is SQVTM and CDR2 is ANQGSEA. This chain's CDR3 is CSVDPGQVGYEQYF. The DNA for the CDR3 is TGCAGCGTTGACCCGGGACAGGTAGGCTACGAGCAGTACTTC.

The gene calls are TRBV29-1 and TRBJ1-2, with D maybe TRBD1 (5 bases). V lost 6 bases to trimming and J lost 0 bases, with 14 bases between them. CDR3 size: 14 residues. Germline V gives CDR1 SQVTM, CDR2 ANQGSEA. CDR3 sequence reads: CSVTNSGPNYGYTF. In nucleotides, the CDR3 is TGCAGCGTGACCAACTCGGGACCTAACTATGGCTACACCTTC.

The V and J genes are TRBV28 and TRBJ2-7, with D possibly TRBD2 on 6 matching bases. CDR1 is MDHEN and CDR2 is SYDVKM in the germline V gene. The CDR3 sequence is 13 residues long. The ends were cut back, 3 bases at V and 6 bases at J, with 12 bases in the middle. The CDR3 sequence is CASSFGLIPEQYF. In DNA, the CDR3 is TGTGCCAGCAGTTTCGGACTAATTCCCGAGCAGTACTTC. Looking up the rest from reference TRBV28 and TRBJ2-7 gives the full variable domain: DVKVTQSSRYLVKRTGEKVFLECVQDMDHENMFWYRQDPGLGLRLIYFSYDVKMKEKGDIPEGYSVSREKKERFSLILESASTNQTSMYLCASSFGLIPEQYFGPGTRLTVT.

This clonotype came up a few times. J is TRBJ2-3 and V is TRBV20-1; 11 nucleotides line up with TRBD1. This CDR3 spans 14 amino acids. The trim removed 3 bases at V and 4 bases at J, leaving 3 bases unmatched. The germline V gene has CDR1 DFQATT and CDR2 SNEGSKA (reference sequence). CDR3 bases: TGCAGTGCTAGGGGACAGGGGGGATCAGATACGCAGTATTTT. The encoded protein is CSARGQGGSDTQYF.

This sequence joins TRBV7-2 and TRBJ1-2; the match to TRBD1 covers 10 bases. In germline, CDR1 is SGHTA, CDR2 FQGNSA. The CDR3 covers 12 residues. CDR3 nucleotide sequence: TGTGATGCGCCGGGACAGGGGTATGGCTACACCTTC. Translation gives CDAPGQGYGYTF.